The next 5 T cell receptor beta chains were all read from a single sample in a study of CD8 T cells in Susac syndrome. Reverse transcription of about 0.5 to 1 ug RNA used random hexamers. Via MiXCR, TCRdb re-called the immunoSEQ multiplex PCR reads, giving one row per CDR3 protein. This table holds 110,000 or so distinct CDR3 sequences, around 94% found once. Sequencing used CD4+ T cells from PBMCs. The receptors stem from a human donor in good health.

This sequence joins TRBV7-3 and TRBJ2-5; 7 positions agree with TRBD2. V was pared by 4 bases and J by 4 bases, with 0 bases of the junction left unmatched. CDR3 length equals 12 residues. Per germline, CDR1 SGHTA and CDR2 FQGTGA. CDR3 coding DNA: TGTGCCAGCAGCTCTAGCGGAGAGACCCAGTACTTC. Amino acids: CASSSSGETQYF.

The chain is built from TRBV28 and TRBJ1-5, with a tentative D call TRBD1 (6 bases). V shed 4 bases and J shed 6 bases, with 16 bases lying between them. CDR1 MDHEN and CDR2 SYDVKM come from the germline V gene. The CDR3 is made up of 15 amino acids. The DNA for the CDR3 is TGTGCCAGCAGTTCGGCACAGGGTCTGAGTCAGCCCCAGCATTTT. It yields the protein CASSSAQGLSQPQHF.

The rearrangement uses TRBV27 and TRBJ2-3, with TRBD2 matching 11 bases. The CDR3 totals 16 residues. The germline CDR1 and CDR2 sequences are MNHEY and SMNVEV (reference sequence). Unmatched junction bases numbered 9, after V lost 5 bases and J lost 5 bases. The CDR3: CASSLTLAGGRDTQYF. The CDR3 bases are TGTGCCAGCAGTCTTACCCTAGCGGGAGGTCGAGATACGCAGTATTTT.

This chain links TRBV24-1 with TRBJ2-3; weak D call: TRBD2 (6 bases). V gave up 3 bases and J gave up 0 bases, with 12 bases separating them. Germline V gives CDR1 KGHDR, CDR2 SFDVKD. The CDR3 loop spans 16 amino acids. CDR3 sequence: CATSDGSSASTDTQYF. CDR3 nucleotides: TGTGCCACCAGTGATGGGTCTAGCGCTAGCACAGATACGCAGTATTTT.

The rearrangement links TRBV19 to TRBJ1-2; TRBD1 might be the D (5 bases). Germline V gives CDR1 LNHDA, CDR2 SQIVND (reference sequence). The length of the CDR3 is 17 residues. Deletions cut 7 bases from V and 4 bases from J, with 25 bases between. CDR3 bases: TGTGCCAGTACCCTAGAGGACGGGGCAGGACAAGTCTATGGCTACACCTTC. Its translation is CASTLEDGAGQVYGYTF.